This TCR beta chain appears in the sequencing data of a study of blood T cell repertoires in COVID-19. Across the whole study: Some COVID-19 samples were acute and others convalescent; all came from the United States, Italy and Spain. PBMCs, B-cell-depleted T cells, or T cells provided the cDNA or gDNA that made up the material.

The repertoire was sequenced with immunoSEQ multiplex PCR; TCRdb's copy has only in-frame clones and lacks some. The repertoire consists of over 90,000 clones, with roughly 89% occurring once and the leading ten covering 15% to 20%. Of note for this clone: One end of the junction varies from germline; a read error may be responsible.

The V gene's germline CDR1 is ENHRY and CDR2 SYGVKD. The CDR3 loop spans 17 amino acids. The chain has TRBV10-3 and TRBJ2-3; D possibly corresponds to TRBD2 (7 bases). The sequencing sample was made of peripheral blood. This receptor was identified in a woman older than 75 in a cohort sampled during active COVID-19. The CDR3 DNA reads TGTGCCATCCGTGAGGTCCGCGGGGGCCCGGCGGCAGATACGCAGTATTTT. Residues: CAIREVRGGPAADTQYF.